The next 26 T cell receptor beta chains were all read from a single sample in a study of control samples from healthy donors and cancer patients. Profiling relied on immunoSEQ multiplex PCR, and the TCRdb table lists in-frame clones only, not all of them. The repertoire consists of more than 85,000 clones, with approximately 90% occurring once and the leading ten covering 4% to 4.5%. Sample: blood. The receptors stem from a human donor in good health. The donor label of this sample is uncertain.

V is TRBV10-3 and J is TRBJ1-5, with D possibly TRBD1 on 6 matching bases. The CDR3 is 18 amino acids. The germline V gene has CDR1 ENHRY and CDR2 SYGVKD. The ends were cut back, 3 bases at V and 4 bases at J, with 22 bases in the middle. The CDR3 DNA follows: TGTGCCATCAGTGAAGGGGCAGGGACGGCTAGGGGGAATCAGCCCCAGCATTTT. This sequence encodes CAISEGAGTARGNQPQHF.

This chain joins TRBV3-1 (or the pseudogene TRBV3-2) and TRBJ1-2; D perhaps matches TRBD1 (5 bases). V gave up 2 bases and J gave up 8 bases, with 12 bases separating them. Germline CDR1 LGHDT, CDR2 YNNKEL (reference sequence). This CDR3 spans 13 amino acids. CDR3 protein: CASSQTKGAGYTF. Written as DNA, the CDR3 is TGTGCCAGCAGCCAAACAAAAGGGGCCGGCTACACCTTC.

The chain couples TRBV24-1 to TRBJ1-6; the D gene is possibly TRBD1 (5 bases). Germline CDR1 and CDR2: KGHDR and SFDVKD. CDR3 size: 12 residues. V gave up 4 bases and J gave up 9 bases, with 6 bases separating them. CDR3 region: CATSDGGSPLHF. The DNA of the CDR3 is TGTGCCACCAGTGACGGGGGTTCACCCCTCCACTTT.

This chain links TRBV28 with TRBJ1-5; D gene uncertain. Germline V CDR1 and CDR2: MDHEN, SYDVKM. The CDR3 loop spans 12 amino acids. CDR3 nucleotides: TGTACGGCCAGAACTAGCAATCAGCCCCAGCATTTT. It is translated as CTARTSNQPQHF.

This clone showed up many times. This chain connects TRBV19 to TRBJ1-1, with D perhaps matching TRBD1 (6 bases). The V gene lost 7 bases and the J gene lost 0 bases, with 12 bases spanning the gap. From germline, CDR1 is LNHDA and CDR2 SQIVND (reference sequence). The CDR3 loop spans 14 amino acids. CDR3 sequence (DNA): TGTGCCAGTAAGGGGGACAAAATGAACACTGAAGCTTTCTTT. Protein sequence: CASKGDKMNTEAFF.

This chain uses TRBV29-1 with TRBJ2-7; possible D gene TRBD1, 7 bases. Germline V gene lookup returns CDR1 SQVTM and CDR2 ANQGSEA. V lost 6 bases and J lost 4, with 16 bases in between. This CDR3 region has 13 residues. CDR3 residues: CSVATGDFYEQYF. DNA of the CDR3: TGCAGCGTAGCAACAGGGGACTTTTACGAGCAGTACTTC.

V and J are TRBV7-2 and TRBJ2-1; perhaps TRBD2 as D (5 bases). V was cut by 2 bases and J by 4 bases, with 12 bases left in between. CDR3 length equals 15 residues. Germline CDR1 SGHTA, CDR2 FQGNSA. CDR3 coding DNA: TGTGCCAGCAGCTTACCTAGCTCAGGTTACAATGAGCAGTTCTTC. Encoded protein: CASSLPSSGYNEQFF. Full variable domain (rest looked up from reference TRBV7-2 and TRBJ2-1): GAGVSQSPSNKVTEKGKDVELRCDPISGHTALYWYRQSLGQGLEFLIYFQGNSAPDKSGLPSDRFSAERTGGSVSTLTIQRTQQEDSAVYLCASSLPSSGYNEQFFGPGTRLTVL.

V gene TRBV20-1 combines with J gene TRBJ1-1; D ambiguous. The CDR3 runs to 13 residues. Germline V CDR1 and CDR2: DFQATT, SNEGSKA (reference sequence). With 3 bases removed from V and 0 bases from J, the gap between germline ends came to 8 bases. The CDR3 is CSASTSMNTEAFF. DNA of the CDR3: TGCAGTGCTAGTACAAGCATGAACACTGAAGCTTTCTTT.

J is TRBJ2-3 and V is TRBV5-1; possibly TRBD2 for D (5 bases). Trimming pared 0 bases from V and 7 bases from J, leaving 18 bases between. The CDR3 runs 16 residues. In germline, CDR1 is SGHRS, CDR2 YFSETQ. DNA of the CDR3: TGCGCCAGCAGCTTGGAGGGCGGGCCCGGCGTAAATACGCAGTATTTT. Translation: CASSLEGGPGVNTQYF.

The chain uses TRBV30 and TRBJ1-2; D is possibly TRBD1 (6 bases). The CDR3 is 13 residues long. Per the germline V gene, CDR1 is GTSNPN and CDR2 is SVGIG (reference sequence). Trimming took off 3 bases at V and 4 bases at J, with 12 bases between the two ends. Here the CDR3 reads CAWSRDKGYGYTF. In DNA, the CDR3 is TGTGCCTGGAGCCGGGACAAGGGCTATGGCTACACCTTC.

The chain employs TRBV2 and TRBJ2-1; TRBD1 matches 9 bases. V was clipped by 10 bases and J by 5 bases; unmatched bases: 9. Germline values: CDR1 SNHLY, CDR2 FYNNEI. CDR3 size: 14 residues. The CDR3 is CATQGTGTNNEQFF. The CDR3 nucleotides read TGTGCCACCCAAGGGACAGGGACGAACAATGAGCAGTTCTTC.

V and J are TRBV7-8 and TRBJ1-2, with D perhaps matching TRBD1 (5 bases). The CDR3 length is 14 residues. V was shortened by 2 bases and J by 2 bases, with 9 bases between the two germline ends. Germline assignment: CDR1 SGHVS and CDR2 FQNEAQ. CDR3 loop: CASSLQQANYGYTF. DNA of the CDR3: TGTGCCAGCAGCTTACAACAGGCAAACTATGGCTACACCTTC.

This chain joins TRBV10-2 and TRBJ2-1, with TRBD2 matching 11 bases. V was clipped by 8 bases and J by 0 bases; unmatched bases: 12. CDR1 WSHSY and CDR2 SAAADI come from the germline V gene. This CDR3 has 18 residues. CDR3 nucleotide sequence: TGCGCCAGCCGGGGCCTTACTAGCGGGGGCAGCTCCTACAATGAGCAGTTCTTC. This translates into CASRGLTSGGSSYNEQFF.

For this clone: Sequence at one end of the junction differs from germline and may be a read error. The V and J genes are TRBV2 and TRBJ1-1, with D unresolved. Per germline, CDR1 SNHLY and CDR2 FYNNEI. This CDR3 region has 13 residues. The chain's CDR3 is CASSADQNPEAFF. CDR3 coding DNA: TGTGCCAGCAGTGCCGACCAGAACCCTGAAGCTTTCTTT. Full variable domain (remainder filled in from reference TRBV2 and TRBJ1-1): EPEVTQTPSHQVTQMGQEVILRCVPISNHLYFYWYRQILGQKVEFLVSFYNNEISEKSEIFDDQFSVERPDGSNFTLKIRSTKLEDSAMYFCASSADQNPEAFFGQGTRLTVV.

The chain carries TRBV18 and TRBJ1-1; the D is unclear. Looked up from germline, CDR1 is KGHSH and CDR2 is LQKENI. The CDR3 consists of 13 residues. V gave up 3 bases and J gave up 2 bases, with 7 bases separating them. This CDR3 reads CASSPSTNTEAFF. As DNA, the CDR3 is TGTGCCAGCTCACCCTCCACTAACACTGAAGCTTTCTTT.

V is TRBV5-1 and J is TRBJ2-1; D remains ambiguous. The CDR3 is made up of 14 amino acids. Deletions cut 4 bases from V and 0 bases from J, with 8 bases between. Per the germline V gene, CDR1 is SGHRS and CDR2 is YFSETQ. The CDR3 bases are TGCGCCAGCAGCATAGGTAGCTCCTACAATGAGCAGTTCTTC. Its translation is CASSIGSSYNEQFF.

The V gene is TRBV25-1, the J gene TRBJ1-2; TRBD1 might be the D (6 bases). This CDR3 is 11 amino acids long. Germline CDR1 MGHDK, CDR2 SYGVNS. Trimming stripped 6 bases from V and 4 bases from J, with 6 bases between. This chain's CDR3 is CASRDSYGYTF. CDR3 sequence (DNA): TGTGCCAGCAGGGACAGCTATGGCTACACCTTC.

The chain is built from TRBV30 and TRBJ1-1; D gene ambiguous. The CDR3 is 14 amino acids. Germline CDR1 reads GTSNPN; CDR2 reads SVGIG (reference sequence). Trimming left V 5 bases short and J 0 bases short, with 13 bases between. The CDR3 DNA sequence: TGTGCCTGGCGGAGTGGGGAATTGAACACTGAAGCTTTCTTT. Residues: CAWRSGELNTEAFF.

The gene calls are TRBV6-1 and TRBJ1-5; TRBD1 is a possible D gene (6 bases). Germline values: CDR1 MNHNS, CDR2 SASEGT. CDR3 length: 15 residues. The ends were cut back, 3 bases at V and 7 bases at J, with 16 bases in the middle. In nucleotides, the CDR3 is TGTGCCAGCAGTGAGTACACAGGGTTAGGGCAGCCCCAGCATTTT. As protein: CASSEYTGLGQPQHF.

V gene TRBV9 combines with J gene TRBJ1-1; 8 bases map to TRBD1. The CDR3 length is 13 residues. Trimming at V came to 0 bases and at J to 10 bases, leaving 5 bases not matched to a gene. The germline gives CDR1 SGDLS, CDR2 YYNGEE. The CDR3 reads CASSVEGTGRAFF. The CDR3 DNA follows: TGTGCCAGCAGCGTAGAAGGGACAGGTAGAGCTTTCTTT.

V gene TRBV4-1 combines with J gene TRBJ2-3; a possible D gene is TRBD1 (6 bases). The CDR3 runs 16 residues. V lost 5 bases and J lost 2, with 17 bases in between. From germline, CDR1 is MGHRA and CDR2 YSYEKL. CDR3 sequence: CASSFVTGKITDTQYF. As DNA, the CDR3 is TGCGCCAGCAGCTTCGTAACAGGGAAGATCACAGATACGCAGTATTTT.

The chain links TRBV9 to TRBJ2-2; 10 bases match TRBD1. CDR3 size: 16 residues. J lost 3 bases, V lost 4 bases, and 6 bases had no gene match. The V gene's germline CDR1 is SGDLS and CDR2 YYNGEE. Here the CDR3 DNA reads TGTGCCAGCAGCTTACGACAGGGGGCGTACACCGGGGAGCTGTTTTTT. Amino acid sequence: CASSLRQGAYTGELFF.

The chain uses TRBV7-9 and TRBJ1-5; D is unresolved. Germline lookup yields CDR1 SEHNR and CDR2 FQNEAQ (reference sequence). The ends were cut back, 1 base at V and 5 bases at J, with 6 bases in the middle. This CDR3 has 13 amino acids. As DNA, the CDR3 is TGTGCCAGCAGCTTAGATCTCCATCAGCCCCAGCATTTT. It codes for CASSLDLHQPQHF.

The chain is built from TRBV25-1 and TRBJ2-7, with 9 bases matching TRBD2. CDR1 and CDR2 from the germline V gene are MGHDK and SYGVNS. CDR3 length: 15 amino acids. Trimming took 1 base from V and 2 from J; bases not matched to a gene: 3. The CDR3 DNA reads as TGTGCCAGCAGTGAATCTAGCGGGGTAACCTACGAGCAGTACTTC. Its protein is CASSESSGVTYEQYF.

This chain links TRBV3-1 (or the pseudogene TRBV3-2) with TRBJ2-2; the D gene is possibly TRBD1 (5 bases). Germline values: CDR1 LGHDT, CDR2 YNNKEL (reference sequence). There are 15 residues in the CDR3. Trimming shortened V by 0 bases and J by 4 bases, and 9 bases separated the two germline ends. CDR3 region: CASSQDRDFTGELFF. As DNA, the CDR3 is TGTGCCAGCAGCCAAGACAGGGATTTCACCGGGGAGCTGTTTTTT.

The CDR3 DNA sequence: TGTGCCAGCAGTTACGGAGGGGGCGGCTACACCTTC. Its translation: CASSYGGGGYTF. The rearrangement joins TRBV6-2 or TRBV6-3 to TRBJ1-2; 7 nucleotides match TRBD1. Looked up from germline, CDR1 is MNHEY and CDR2 is SVGEGT. The CDR3 is made up of 12 amino acids. V shed 2 bases, J shed 8 bases, and the junction held 2 bases outside the gene matches.